This T cell receptor beta chain was observed in a study of blood T cell repertoires in COVID-19 (dated by TCRdb to about 2020). Broadly, across the study: Samples from collaborators originated in the United States, Italy and Spain and spanned both the acute and convalescent phases of COVID-19. The material from the prospective study consisted of cDNA or gDNA derived from T cells, B-cell-depleted T cells, or PBMCs. Subjects who had been exposed to COVID-19, were actively infected with it, or had recovered from it provided the deeply sampled blood TCRbeta repertoires that made up the dataset. The repertoires were made available in a free public database intended to serve as a resource for research on the immune response to SARS-CoV-2. Samples came from the ongoing ImmuneRACE study (first 160 participants) plus 1,254 subjects from 6 global collaborators. The sample metadata nearly always contained a de-identified subject ID, COVID-19 status, age in years and sex. Where available, HLA class I and class II types were taken from metadata supplied by the sample provider and were not determined by assay-based typing.

From cysteine to phenylalanine, the CDR3 is 12 amino acids long. The read is trimmed to its CDR3 DNA, 36 bases read in frame from base 1. According to the germline V gene, CDR1 reads MNHEY and CDR2 reads SVGEGT. V lost 6 bases and J lost 6 bases; the stretch between them is 11 bases long. Participants in the prospective study were enrolled through a virtual design, were aged roughly 18 to 100 years, and lived in roughly 24 United States geographic areas. In the prospective study, cohorts were assigned on the basis of participant-reported clinical history obtained from a screening survey and a study questionnaire. Recovered participants in ImmuneRACE Cohort 3 were defined by two consecutive negative NP/OP PCR tests, clearance by a healthcare professional, or resolution of symptoms. Each participant in the prospective study had whole blood, serum and a nasopharyngeal or oropharyngeal swab collected by mobile phlebotomists. Over an approximately two-month period, participants in the prospective study had the option of providing additional blood draws and questionnaires. Blood samples from the prospective study were shipped frozen or at room temperature prior to DNA extraction.

The immunoSEQ Assay, a bias-controlled multiplex PCR, was used to amplify TCRbeta CDR3 regions from genomic DNA. As for the authors' bioinformatics: Within the assay, amplification of reference gene primers was used to estimate how many nucleated cells each sample contained. To quantify the absolute abundance of each unique TCRbeta CDR3 rearrangement, sequence reads were collapsed and filtered. Productive Simpson clonality was computed per sample as the square root of Simpson's diversity index over productive rearrangements. TCRdb retrieved this table from immuneACCESS and kept in-frame rearrangements only. Not all clones are present; in checked studies, unresolved V genes account for under half, and no reason is known for the remainder. Clonal size and the V and J genes are those of that table, whereas D and trimming came from the DNA. The sample has 95,000 to 150,000 clones on record, roughly 84% of them singletons. The ten top clones hold 3% to 4.5% of the sample.

Here is what the overall study found, with its caveats: The quantity of clinical and demographic metadata differed by source and by participant and was supplied without curation.

Concerning this clone: It has no known antigen specificity. The input lacks base qualities; no much larger clone sits a single base away.

Sequencing was performed on PBMCs or T cells enriched from blood (not recorded which). The sequence joins TRBV6-2 or TRBV6-3 to TRBJ2-5; a tentative D match to TRBD1 spans 5 bases. The clonotype originates from a woman aged 25 to 39 who had recovered from COVID-19. The CDR3 is CASSTGLQTQYF. The nucleotide sequence reads as follows: TGTGCCAGCAGCACAGGTTTACAGACCCAGTACTTC.